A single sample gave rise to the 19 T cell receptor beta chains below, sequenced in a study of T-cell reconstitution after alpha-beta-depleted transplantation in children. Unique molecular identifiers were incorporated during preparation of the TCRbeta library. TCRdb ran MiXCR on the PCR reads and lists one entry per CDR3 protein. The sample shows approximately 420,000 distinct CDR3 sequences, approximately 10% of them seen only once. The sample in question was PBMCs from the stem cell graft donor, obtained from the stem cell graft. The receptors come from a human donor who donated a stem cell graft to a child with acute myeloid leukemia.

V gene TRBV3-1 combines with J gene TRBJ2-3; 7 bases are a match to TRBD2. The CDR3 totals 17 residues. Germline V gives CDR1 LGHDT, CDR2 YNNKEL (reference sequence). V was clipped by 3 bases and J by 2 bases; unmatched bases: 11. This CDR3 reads CASSQDRDYLITDTQYF. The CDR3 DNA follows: TGTGCCAGCAGCCAGGACCGGGACTATTTAATCACAGATACGCAGTATTTT.

This CDR3 reads CASSSGTGAGSGANVLTF. The DNA of the CDR3 is TGCGCCAGCAGCTCCGGGACAGGGGCCGGCTCTGGGGCCAACGTCCTGACTTTC. The chain recombines TRBV5-1 with TRBJ2-6, with 10 bases matching TRBD1. Trimming cost V 3 bases and J 0 bases; bases outside gene matches: 6. There are 18 residues in the CDR3. The germline V gene has CDR1 SGHRS and CDR2 YFSETQ.

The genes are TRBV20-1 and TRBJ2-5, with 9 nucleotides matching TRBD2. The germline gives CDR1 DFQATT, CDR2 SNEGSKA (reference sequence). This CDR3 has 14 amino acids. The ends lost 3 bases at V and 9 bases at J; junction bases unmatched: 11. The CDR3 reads CSASLAGGPVAQYF. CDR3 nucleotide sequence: TGCAGTGCTAGTCTGGCGGGAGGGCCGGTGGCCCAGTACTTC.

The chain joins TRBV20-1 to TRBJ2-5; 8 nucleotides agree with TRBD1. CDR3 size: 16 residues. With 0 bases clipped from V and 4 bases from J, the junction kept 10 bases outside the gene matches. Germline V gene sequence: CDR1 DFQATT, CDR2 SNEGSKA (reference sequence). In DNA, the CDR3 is TGCAGTGCTAGAGATTCTAGGACAGGGTTTTTAGAGACCCAGTACTTC. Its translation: CSARDSRTGFLETQYF.

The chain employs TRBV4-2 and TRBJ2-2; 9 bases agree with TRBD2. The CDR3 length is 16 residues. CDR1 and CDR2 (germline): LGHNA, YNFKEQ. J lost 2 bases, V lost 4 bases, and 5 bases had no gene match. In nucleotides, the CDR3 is TGTGCCAGCAGCCCCAGCGGGACTAGCAACACCGGGGAGCTGTTTTTT. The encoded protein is CASSPSGTSNTGELFF.

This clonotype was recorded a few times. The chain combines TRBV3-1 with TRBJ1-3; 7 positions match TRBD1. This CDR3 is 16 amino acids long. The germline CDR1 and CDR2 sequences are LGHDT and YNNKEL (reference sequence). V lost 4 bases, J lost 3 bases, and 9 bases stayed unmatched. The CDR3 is CASSPLTDRDGNTIYF. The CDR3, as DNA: TGTGCCAGCAGCCCCCTCACCGACAGGGATGGAAACACCATATATTTT.

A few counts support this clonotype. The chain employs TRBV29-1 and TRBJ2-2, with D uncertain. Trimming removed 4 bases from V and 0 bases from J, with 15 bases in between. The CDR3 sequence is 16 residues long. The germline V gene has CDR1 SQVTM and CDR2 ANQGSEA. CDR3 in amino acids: CSVVLMVETNTGELFF. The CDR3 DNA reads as TGCAGCGTTGTTCTTATGGTGGAAACGAACACCGGGGAGCTGTTTTTT.

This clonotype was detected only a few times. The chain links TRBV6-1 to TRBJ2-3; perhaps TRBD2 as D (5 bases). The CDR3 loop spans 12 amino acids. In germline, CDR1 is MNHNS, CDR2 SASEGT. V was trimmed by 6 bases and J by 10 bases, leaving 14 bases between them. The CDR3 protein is CASREASQAQYF. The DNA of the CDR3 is TGTGCCAGCAGGGAGGCCTCCCAGGCGCAGTATTTT.

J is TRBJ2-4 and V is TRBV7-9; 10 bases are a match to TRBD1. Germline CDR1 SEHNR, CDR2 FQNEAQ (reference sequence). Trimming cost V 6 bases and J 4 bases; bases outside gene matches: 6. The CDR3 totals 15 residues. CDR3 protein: CASRTDRGTKNIQYF. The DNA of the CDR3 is TGTGCCAGCAGGACGGACAGGGGGACTAAAAACATTCAGTACTTC.

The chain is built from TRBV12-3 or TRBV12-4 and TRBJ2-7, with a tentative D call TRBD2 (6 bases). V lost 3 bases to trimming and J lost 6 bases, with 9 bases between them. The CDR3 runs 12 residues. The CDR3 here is CASSFGGGEQYF. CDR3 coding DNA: TGTGCCAGCAGTTTCGGGGGTGGCGAGCAGTACTTC.

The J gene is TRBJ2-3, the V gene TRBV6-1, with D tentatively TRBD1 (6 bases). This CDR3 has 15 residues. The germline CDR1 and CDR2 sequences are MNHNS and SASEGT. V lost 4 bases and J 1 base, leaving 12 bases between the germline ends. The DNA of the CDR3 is TGTGCCAGCAGTGTGGGGGCGCGGGGCACAGATACGCAGTATTTT. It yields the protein CASSVGARGTDTQYF.

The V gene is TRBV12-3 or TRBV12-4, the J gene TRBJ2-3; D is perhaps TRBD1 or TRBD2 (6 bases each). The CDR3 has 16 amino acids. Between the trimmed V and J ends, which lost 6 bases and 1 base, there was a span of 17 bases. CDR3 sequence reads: CASSPLSGARTDTQYF. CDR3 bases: TGTGCCAGCAGCCCCCTGTCGGGGGCCCGCACAGATACGCAGTATTTT.

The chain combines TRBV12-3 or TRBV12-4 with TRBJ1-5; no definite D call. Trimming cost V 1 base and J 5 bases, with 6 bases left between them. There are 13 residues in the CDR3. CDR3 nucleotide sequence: TGTGCCAGCAGTTTAGGCCCCGATCAGCCCCAGCATTTT. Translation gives CASSLGPDQPQHF.

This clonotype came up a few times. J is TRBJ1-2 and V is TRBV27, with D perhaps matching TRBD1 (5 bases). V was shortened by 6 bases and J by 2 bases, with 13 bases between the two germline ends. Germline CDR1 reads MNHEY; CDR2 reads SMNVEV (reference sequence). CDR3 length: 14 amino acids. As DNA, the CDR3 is TGTGCCAGCAGCATCGGTGGGGGGAACTATGGCTACACCTTC. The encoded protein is CASSIGGGNYGYTF.

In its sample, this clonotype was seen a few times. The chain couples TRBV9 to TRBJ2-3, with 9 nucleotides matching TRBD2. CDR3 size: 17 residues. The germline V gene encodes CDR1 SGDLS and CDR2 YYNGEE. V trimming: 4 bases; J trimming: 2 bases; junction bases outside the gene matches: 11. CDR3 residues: CASSLNGRGGYTDTQYF. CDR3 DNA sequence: TGTGCCAGCAGCCTTAACGGGCGGGGGGGGTACACAGATACGCAGTATTTT. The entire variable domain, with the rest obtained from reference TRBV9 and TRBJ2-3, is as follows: DSGVTQTPKHLITATGQRVTLRCSPRSGDLSVYWYQQSLDQGLQFLIQYYNGEERAKGNILERFSAQQFPDLHSELNLSSLELGDSALYFCASSLNGRGGYTDTQYFGPGTRLTVL.

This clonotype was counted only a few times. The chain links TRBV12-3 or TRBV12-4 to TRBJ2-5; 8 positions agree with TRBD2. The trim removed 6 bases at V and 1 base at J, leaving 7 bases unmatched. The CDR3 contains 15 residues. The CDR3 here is CASRRTSNVQETQYF. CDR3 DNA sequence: TGTGCCAGCAGAAGGACTAGCAATGTCCAAGAGACCCAGTACTTC.

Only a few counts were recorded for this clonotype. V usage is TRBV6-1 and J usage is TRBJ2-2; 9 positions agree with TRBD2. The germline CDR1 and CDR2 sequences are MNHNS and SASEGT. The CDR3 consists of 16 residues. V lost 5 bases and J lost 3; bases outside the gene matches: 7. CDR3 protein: CASSTTGLAHTGELFF. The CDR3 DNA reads TGTGCCAGCAGTACCACGGGACTAGCTCACACCGGGGAGCTGTTTTTT.

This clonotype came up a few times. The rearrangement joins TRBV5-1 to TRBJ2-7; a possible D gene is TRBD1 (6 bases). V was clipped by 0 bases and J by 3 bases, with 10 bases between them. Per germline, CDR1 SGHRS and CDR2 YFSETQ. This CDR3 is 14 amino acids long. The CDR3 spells CASSLGRGSYEQYF. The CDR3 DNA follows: TGCGCCAGCAGCTTGGGCAGGGGAAGCTACGAGCAGTACTTC.

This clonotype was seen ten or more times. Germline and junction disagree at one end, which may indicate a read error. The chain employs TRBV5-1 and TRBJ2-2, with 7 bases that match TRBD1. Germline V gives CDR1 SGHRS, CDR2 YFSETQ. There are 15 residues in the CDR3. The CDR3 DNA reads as TGTGCCAGCAGCCCGGGACAGCCGAACACCGGGGAGCTGTTTTTT. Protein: CASSPGQPNTGELFF.